This T cell receptor beta chain was obtained from a study of T cell responses to AZD1222 COVID-19 vaccine. Findings of the study overall: When two AZD1222 doses had been given, Spike-specific TCR breadth and depth rose. Reportedly, nearly half the spike-specific TCRs target unmutated variant regions. There were mostly white British donors and more females than males, and clonal diversity was possibly underestimated. Only six people who got AZD1222 tested seropositive at baseline.

Trimming left V 3 bases short and J 7 bases short, with 13 bases between. Germline V CDR1 and CDR2: DFQATT, SNEGSKA (reference sequence). The CDR3 sequence is 14 residues long. The data were produced by immunoSEQ multiplex PCR, yet TCRdb's version contains in-frame clones alone and is incomplete. The sample holds 110,000 or so clones; approximately 90% are singletons and the top ten take 4% to 6%. As to this clone: The antigen remains undetermined.

The receptor comes from an adult in good health. The material sequenced was peripheral blood, taken on day 0 of AZD1222 vaccination. The chain has TRBV20-1 and TRBJ1-6, with unresolved D. This CDR3 is CSASLQAGNSPLHF. Written as DNA, the CDR3 is TGCAGTGCTAGTTTGCAGGCCGGAAATTCACCCCTCCACTTT.